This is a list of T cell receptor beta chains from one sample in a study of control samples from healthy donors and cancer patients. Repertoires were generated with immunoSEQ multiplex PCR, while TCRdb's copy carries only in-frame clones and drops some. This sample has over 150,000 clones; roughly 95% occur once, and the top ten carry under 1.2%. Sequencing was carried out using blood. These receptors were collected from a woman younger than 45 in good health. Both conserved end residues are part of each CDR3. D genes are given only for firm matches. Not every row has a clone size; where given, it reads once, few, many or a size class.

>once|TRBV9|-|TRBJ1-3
TGTGCCAGCACCCAGGGGAGCTCTGGAAACACCATATATTTT
CASTQGSSGNTIYF
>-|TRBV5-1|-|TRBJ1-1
TGCGCCAGCAGTTTGCGGACTACAGGGCGGGATGAAGCTTTCTTT
CASSLRTTGRDEAFF
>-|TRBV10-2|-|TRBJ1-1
TGCGCCAGCAGTGAGGGCCACGCGGCTTTCTTT
CASSEGHAAFF
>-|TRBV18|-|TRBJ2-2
TGTGCCAGCTCTCCACCATGGTCGAACACCGGGGAGCTGTTTTTT
CASSPPWSNTGELFF
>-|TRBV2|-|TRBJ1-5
TGTGCCAGCAGTGAGTCACAGCCGAGCAATCAGCCCCAGCATTTT
CASSESQPSNQPQHF
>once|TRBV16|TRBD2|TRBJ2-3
TGTGCCAGCAGCCGGAGCTTAGCGGGACGCACAGATACGCAGTATTTT
CASSRSLAGRTDTQYF
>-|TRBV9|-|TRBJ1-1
TGTGCCAGCACTCCGGGACAACGGAACACTGAAGCTTTCTTT
CASTPGQRNTEAFF
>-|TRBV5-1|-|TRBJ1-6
TGCGCCAGCAGCTTGGAAGGACAGCTCAATTCACCCCTCCACTTT
CASSLEGQLNSPLHF
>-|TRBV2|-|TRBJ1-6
TGTGCCAGCAGTGAGTGGCCTGGGGGCGATTCACCCCTCCACTTT
CASSEWPGGDSPLHF
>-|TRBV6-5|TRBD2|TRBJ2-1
TGTGCCAGCAGTTACTCGTGGCGGGGGGGCGAGGGTGAGCAGTTCTTC
CASSYSWRGGEGEQFF
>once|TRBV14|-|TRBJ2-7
TGTGCCAGCAGCCAACCTCAAGGGACACCTCCCTACGAGCAGTACTTC
CASSQPQGTPPYEQYF
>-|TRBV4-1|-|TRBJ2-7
TGCGCCAGCAGCCACAAAGGCTCCTACGAGCAGTACTTC
CASSHKGSYEQYF
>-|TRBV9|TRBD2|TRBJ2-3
TGTGCCAGCAGCCCTCGGGGAGCGGGAGGTCGAACAGATACGCAGTATTTT
CASSPRGAGGRTDTQYF
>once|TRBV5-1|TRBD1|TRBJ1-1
TGCGCCAGCAGCCGGGACAGCCACATGAACACTGAAGCTTTCTTT
CASSRDSHMNTEAFF
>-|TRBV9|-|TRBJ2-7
TGTGCCAGCAGCGCGGGACACTCGAAGGAGCAGTACTTC
CASSAGHSKEQYF
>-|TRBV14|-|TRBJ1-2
TGTGCCAGCAGCCAAGGATTCTATGGCTACACCTTC
CASSQGFYGYTF
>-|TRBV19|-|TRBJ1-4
TGTGCCAGTAGTAGGGGGCTGAGTGAAAAACTGTTTTTT
CASSRGLSEKLFF
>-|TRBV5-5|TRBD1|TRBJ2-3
TGTGCCAGCAGCTCACCGACAGGGCGCACAGATACGCAGTATTTT
CASSSPTGRTDTQYF
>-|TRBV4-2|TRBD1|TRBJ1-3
TGTGCCAGCAGCCAAGAGCCGGGACAGGGGGCGCCTGTCCCTGGAAACACCATATATTTT
CASSQEPGQGAPVPGNTIYF
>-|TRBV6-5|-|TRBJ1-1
TGTGCCAGCAGTTACTCGGGACCTGAGGGAACTGAAGCTTTCTTT
CASSYSGPEGTEAFF